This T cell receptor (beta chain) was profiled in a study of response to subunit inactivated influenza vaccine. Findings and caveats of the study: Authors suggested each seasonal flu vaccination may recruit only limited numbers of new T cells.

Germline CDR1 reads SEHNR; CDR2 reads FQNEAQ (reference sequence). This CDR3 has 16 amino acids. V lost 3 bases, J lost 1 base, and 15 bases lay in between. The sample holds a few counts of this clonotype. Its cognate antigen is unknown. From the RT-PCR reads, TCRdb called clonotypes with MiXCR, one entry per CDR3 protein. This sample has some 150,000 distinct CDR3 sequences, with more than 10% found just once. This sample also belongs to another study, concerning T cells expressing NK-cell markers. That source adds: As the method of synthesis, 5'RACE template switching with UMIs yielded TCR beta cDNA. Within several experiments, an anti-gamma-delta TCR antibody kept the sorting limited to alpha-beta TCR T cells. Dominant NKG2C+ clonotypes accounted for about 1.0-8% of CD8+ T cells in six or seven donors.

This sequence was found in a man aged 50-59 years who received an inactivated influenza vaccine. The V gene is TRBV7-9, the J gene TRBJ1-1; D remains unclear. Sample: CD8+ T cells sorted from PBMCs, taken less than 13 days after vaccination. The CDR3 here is CASSFYSGVRNTEAFF. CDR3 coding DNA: TGTGCCAGCAGCTTCTACTCCGGCGTCCGGAACACTGAAGCTTTCTTT.